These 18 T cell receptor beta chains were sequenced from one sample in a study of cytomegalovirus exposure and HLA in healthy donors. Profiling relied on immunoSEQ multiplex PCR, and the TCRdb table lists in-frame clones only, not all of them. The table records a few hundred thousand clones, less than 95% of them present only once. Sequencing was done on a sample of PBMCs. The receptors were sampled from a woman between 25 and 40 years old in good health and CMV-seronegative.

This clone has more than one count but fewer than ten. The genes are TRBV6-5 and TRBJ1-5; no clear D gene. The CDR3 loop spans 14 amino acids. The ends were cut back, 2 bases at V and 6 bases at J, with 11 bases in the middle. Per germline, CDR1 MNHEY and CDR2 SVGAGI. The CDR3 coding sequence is TGTGCCAGCAGTTACGACGGGGAGAGTCAGCCCCAGCATTTT. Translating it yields CASSYDGESQPQHF.

The CDR3 bases are TGCGCCAGCAGCCAAGGGGAGCAGATTGGGTATGGCTACACCTTC. Protein product: CASSQGEQIGYGYTF. This chain joins TRBV4-3 and TRBJ1-2; no definite D call. CDR1 LGHNA and CDR2 YSLEER come from the germline V gene. The CDR3 length is 15 residues. V was shortened by 1 base and J by 5 bases, with 14 bases between the two germline ends.

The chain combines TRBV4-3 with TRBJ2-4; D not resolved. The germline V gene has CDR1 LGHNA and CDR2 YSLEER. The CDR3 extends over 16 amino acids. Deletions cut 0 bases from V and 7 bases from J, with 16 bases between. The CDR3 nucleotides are TGCGCCAGCAGCCAAGAATATCAGGAGAAGTGGAACATTCAGTACTTC. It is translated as CASSQEYQEKWNIQYF.

CDR3 residues: CASSQGGDEKLFF. The CDR3 nucleotides are TGCGCCAGCAGCCAAGGGGGGGATGAAAAACTGTTTTTT. The gene calls are TRBV4-3 and TRBJ1-4; D may be TRBD1 (5 bases). V was pared by 1 base and J by 6 bases, with 6 bases between. Germline assignment: CDR1 LGHNA and CDR2 YSLEER. The CDR3 is 13 residues long.

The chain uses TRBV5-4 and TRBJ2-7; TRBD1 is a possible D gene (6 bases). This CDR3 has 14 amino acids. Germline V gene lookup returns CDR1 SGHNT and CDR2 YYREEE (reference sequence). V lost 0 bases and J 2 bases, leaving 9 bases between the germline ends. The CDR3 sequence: CASSLDQGTYEQYF. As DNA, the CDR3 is TGTGCCAGCAGCTTGGATCAGGGGACCTACGAGCAGTACTTC.

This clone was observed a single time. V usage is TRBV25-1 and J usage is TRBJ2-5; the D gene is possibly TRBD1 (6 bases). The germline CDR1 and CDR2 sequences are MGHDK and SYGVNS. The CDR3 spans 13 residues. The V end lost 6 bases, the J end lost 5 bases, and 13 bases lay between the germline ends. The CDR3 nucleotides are TGTGCCAGCAGCCAAAAGGGGGTGGAGACCCAGTACTTC. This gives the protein CASSQKGVETQYF.

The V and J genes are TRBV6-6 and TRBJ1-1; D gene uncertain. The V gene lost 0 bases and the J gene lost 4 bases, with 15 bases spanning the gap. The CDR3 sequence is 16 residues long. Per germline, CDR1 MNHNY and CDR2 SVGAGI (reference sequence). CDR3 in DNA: TGTGCCAGCAGTTACTCTCCTTGGCAGGACCGCACTGAAGCTTTCTTT. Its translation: CASSYSPWQDRTEAFF.

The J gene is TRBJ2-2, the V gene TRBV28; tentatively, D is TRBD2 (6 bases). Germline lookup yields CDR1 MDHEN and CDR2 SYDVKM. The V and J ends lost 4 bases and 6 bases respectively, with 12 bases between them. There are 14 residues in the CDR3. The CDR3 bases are TGTGCCAGCAGTTGGTGGGAGGTTGCCGGGGAGCTGTTTTTT. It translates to CASSWWEVAGELFF.

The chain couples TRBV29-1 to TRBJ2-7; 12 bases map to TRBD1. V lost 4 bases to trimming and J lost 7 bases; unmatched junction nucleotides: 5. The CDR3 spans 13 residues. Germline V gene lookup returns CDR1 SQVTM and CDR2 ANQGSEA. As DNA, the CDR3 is TGCAGCGTTGTGGGACAGGGGGCCGGTGAGCAGTACTTC. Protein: CSVVGQGAGEQYF.

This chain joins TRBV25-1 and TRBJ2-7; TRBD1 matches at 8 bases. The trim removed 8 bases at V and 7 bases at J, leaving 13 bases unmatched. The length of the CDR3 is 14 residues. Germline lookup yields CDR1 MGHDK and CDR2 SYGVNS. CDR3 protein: CASAIGTGSYEQYF. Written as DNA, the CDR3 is TGTGCCAGCGCAATCGGGACAGGATCGTATGAGCAGTACTTC.

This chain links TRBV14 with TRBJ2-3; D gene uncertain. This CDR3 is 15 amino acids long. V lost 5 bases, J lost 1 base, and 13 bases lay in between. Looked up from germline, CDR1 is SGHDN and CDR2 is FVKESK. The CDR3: CASSSWAPGTDTQYF. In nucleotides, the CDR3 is TGTGCCAGCAGCTCCTGGGCTCCGGGCACAGATACGCAGTATTTT.

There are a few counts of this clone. CDR3 amino acids: CASSLNKLGYTF. The CDR3, as DNA: TGTGCCAGCAGCTTAAACAAACTTGGCTACACCTTC. The genes are TRBV7-9 and TRBJ1-2; no reliable D call. The V and J ends lost 2 bases and 7 bases respectively, with 8 bases between them. The CDR3 is 12 residues long. CDR1 SEHNR and CDR2 FQNEAQ come from the germline V gene (reference sequence).

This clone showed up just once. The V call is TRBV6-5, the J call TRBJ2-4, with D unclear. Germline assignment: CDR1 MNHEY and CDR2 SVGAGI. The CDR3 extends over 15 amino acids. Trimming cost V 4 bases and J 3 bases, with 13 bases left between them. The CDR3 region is CASSLAGSVKNIQYF. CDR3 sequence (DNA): TGTGCCAGCAGTTTGGCAGGTTCTGTCAAAAACATTCAGTACTTC.

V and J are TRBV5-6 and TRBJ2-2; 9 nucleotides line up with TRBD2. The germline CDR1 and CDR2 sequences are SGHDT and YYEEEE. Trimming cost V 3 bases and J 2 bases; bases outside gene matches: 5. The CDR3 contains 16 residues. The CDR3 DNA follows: TGTGCCAGCAGCTCAAAGACTAGCGGAAACACCGGGGAGCTGTTTTTT. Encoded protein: CASSSKTSGNTGELFF.

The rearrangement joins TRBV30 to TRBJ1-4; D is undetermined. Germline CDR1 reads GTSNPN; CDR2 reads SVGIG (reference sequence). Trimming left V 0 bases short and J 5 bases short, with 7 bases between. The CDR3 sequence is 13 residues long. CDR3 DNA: TGTGCCTGGAGTGTAATCCAAAATGAAAAACTGTTTTTT. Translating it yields CAWSVIQNEKLFF.

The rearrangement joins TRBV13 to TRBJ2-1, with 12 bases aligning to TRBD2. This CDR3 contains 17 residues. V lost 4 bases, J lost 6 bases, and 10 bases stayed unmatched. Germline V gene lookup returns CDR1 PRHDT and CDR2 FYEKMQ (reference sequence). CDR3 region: CASSYRKTSGRFNEQFF. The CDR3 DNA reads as TGTGCCAGCAGCTACAGGAAGACTAGCGGGAGATTCAATGAGCAGTTCTTC.

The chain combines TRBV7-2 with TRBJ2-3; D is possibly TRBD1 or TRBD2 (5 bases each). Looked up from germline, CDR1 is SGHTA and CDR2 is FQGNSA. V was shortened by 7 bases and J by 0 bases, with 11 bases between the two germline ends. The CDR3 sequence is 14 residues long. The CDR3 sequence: CASNQGPSTDTQYF. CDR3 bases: TGTGCCAGCAATCAGGGACCTAGCACAGATACGCAGTATTTT. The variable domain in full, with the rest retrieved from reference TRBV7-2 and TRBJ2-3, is GAGVSQSPSNKVTEKGKDVELRCDPISGHTALYWYRQSLGQGLEFLIYFQGNSAPDKSGLPSDRFSAERTGGSVSTLTIQRTQQEDSAVYLCASNQGPSTDTQYFGPGTRLTVL.

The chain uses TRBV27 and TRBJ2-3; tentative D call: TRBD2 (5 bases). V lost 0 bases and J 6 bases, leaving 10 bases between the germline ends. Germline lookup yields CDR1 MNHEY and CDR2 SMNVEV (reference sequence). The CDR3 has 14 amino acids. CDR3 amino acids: CASSLSPPGDTQYF. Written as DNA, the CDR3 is TGTGCCAGCAGTTTATCTCCCCCGGGGGATACGCAGTATTTT.